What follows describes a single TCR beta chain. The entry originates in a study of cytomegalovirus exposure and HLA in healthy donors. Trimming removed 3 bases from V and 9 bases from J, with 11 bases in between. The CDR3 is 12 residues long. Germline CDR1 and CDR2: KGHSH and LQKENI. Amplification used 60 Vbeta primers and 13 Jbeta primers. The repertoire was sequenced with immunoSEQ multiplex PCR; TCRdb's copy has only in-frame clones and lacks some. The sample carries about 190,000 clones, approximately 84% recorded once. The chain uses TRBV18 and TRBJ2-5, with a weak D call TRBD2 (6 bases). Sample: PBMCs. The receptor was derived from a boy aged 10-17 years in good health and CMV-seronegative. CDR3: CASSPGLQAQYF. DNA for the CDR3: TGTGCCAGCTCACCGGGACTTCAGGCCCAGTACTTC.